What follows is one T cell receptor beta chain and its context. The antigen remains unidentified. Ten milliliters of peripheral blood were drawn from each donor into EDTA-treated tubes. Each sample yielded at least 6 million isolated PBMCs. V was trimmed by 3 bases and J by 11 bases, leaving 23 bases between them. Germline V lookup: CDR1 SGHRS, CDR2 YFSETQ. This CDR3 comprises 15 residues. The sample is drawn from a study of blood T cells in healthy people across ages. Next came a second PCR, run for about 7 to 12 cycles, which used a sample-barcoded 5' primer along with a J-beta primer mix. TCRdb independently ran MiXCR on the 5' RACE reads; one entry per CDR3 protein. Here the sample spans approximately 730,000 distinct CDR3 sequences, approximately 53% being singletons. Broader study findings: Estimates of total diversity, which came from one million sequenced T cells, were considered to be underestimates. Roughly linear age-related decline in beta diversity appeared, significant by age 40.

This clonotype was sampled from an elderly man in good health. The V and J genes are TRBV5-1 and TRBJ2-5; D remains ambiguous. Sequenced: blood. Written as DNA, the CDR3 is TGCGCCAGCAGCTCAGAAGGGCAGCCTGGGTTCGGGCAGTACTTC. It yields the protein CASSSEGQPGFGQYF.